This entry lists 7 T cell receptor beta chains sequenced from one sample in a study of chemoradiotherapy in HPV16-positive cancers. Assay: immunoSEQ multiplex PCR; the TCRdb copy retains only in-frame clones and omits some. The sample lists some 5,000 clones, around 92% occurring once. Sample collection was performed from a patient who underwent chemoradiotherapy. Every receptor here comes from a human donor with HPV-associated anogenital cancer.

This chain links TRBV6-1 with TRBJ1-6, with D maybe TRBD1 (5 bases). V was cut by 6 bases and J by 5 bases, with 14 bases left in between. Looked up from germline, CDR1 is MNHNS and CDR2 is SASEGT. The CDR3 extends over 15 amino acids. The CDR3 protein is CASSNRDPNNSPLHF. For the CDR3, the DNA is TGTGCCAGCAGCAACCGGGACCCTAATAATTCACCCCTCCACTTT.

Only one count was recorded for this clone. The chain recombines TRBV5-1 with TRBJ1-1; the D is unclear. Germline V gene lookup returns CDR1 SGHRS and CDR2 YFSETQ. This CDR3 is built from 15 residues. V was pared by 0 bases and J by 1 base, with 10 bases between. CDR3 sequence reads: CASSLEAPSNTEAFF. CDR3 nucleotides: TGCGCCAGCAGCTTGGAGGCGCCCTCGAACACTGAAGCTTTCTTT.

The chain carries TRBV29-1 and TRBJ2-5, with 9 bases identical to TRBD1. Germline V lookup: CDR1 SQVTM, CDR2 ANQGSEA. The trim removed 7 bases at V and 4 bases at J, leaving 7 bases unmatched. The CDR3 runs to 13 residues. The CDR3 here is CSARGTGSETQYF. CDR3 bases: TGCAGCGCCCGAGGGACAGGGTCAGAGACCCAGTACTTC.

J is TRBJ2-7 and V is TRBV4-2; 7 nucleotides align to TRBD2. This CDR3 contains 16 residues. The V gene end was trimmed by 1 base and the J gene end by 2 bases; junction bases not matched to a gene: 8. Germline CDR1 is LGHNA and CDR2 is YNFKEQ. The CDR3 nucleotides are TGTGCCAGCAGCCAAGCCCGGGCGGGGGTTCCCTACGAGCAGTACTTC. Its protein is CASSQARAGVPYEQYF.

The gene calls are TRBV7-9 and TRBJ2-2; D is ambiguous. The CDR3 length is 14 residues. Germline V CDR1 and CDR2: SEHNR, FQNEAQ (reference sequence). Trimming left V 5 bases short and J 3 bases short, with 10 bases between. The CDR3 DNA is TGTGCCAGCAGCCCGTTACTGGACACCGGGGAGCTGTTTTTT. It codes for CASSPLLDTGELFF.

V is TRBV4-1 and J is TRBJ1-3; D unclear. This CDR3 comprises 15 residues. CDR1 MGHRA and CDR2 YSYEKL come from the germline V gene. Between the trimmed V and J ends, which lost 0 bases and 0 bases, there was a span of 6 bases. The CDR3 nucleotides read TGCGCCAGCAGCCAAGATCAGAGCTCTGGAAACACCATATATTTT. Protein product: CASSQDQSSGNTIYF.

This chain joins TRBV6-1 and TRBJ2-3; TRBD2 is a possible D gene (7 bases). CDR3 length: 13 amino acids. Germline V CDR1 and CDR2: MNHNS, SASEGT. Trimming took 11 bases from V and 3 from J, leaving 15 bases between them. The CDR3, as DNA: TGTGCCGGTGAGGGGGGGGCGACAGATACGCAGTATTTT. Protein sequence: CAGEGGATDTQYF.